One sample yielded the 5 T cell receptor beta chains listed below, sequenced in a study of B cell selection in AIRE deficiency. Conventional CD4 T cells were sorted as CD4+CD127+ cells. Data came from immunoSEQ multiplex PCR; TCRdb stores just in-frame clones and leaves some out. Here the sample spans 20,000 to 25,000 clones, roughly 97% being singletons. The sequenced sample was conventional CD4+ T cells sorted from PBMCs. The receptors come from a human donor with AIRE deficiency.

The V call is TRBV5-5, the J call TRBJ1-1; D ambiguous. The germline CDR1 and CDR2 sequences are SGHKS and YYEKEE (reference sequence). Trimming removed 0 bases from V and 2 bases from J, with 8 bases in between. The CDR3 spans 14 residues. CDR3 nucleotide sequence: TGTGCCAGCAGCTTGGGTGACCCAAACACTGAAGCTTTCTTT. Protein product: CASSLGDPNTEAFF.

The rearrangement joins TRBV10-3 to TRBJ2-7; 9 nucleotides agree with TRBD1. The trim removed 6 bases at V and 7 bases at J, leaving 10 bases unmatched. CDR1 is ENHRY, CDR2 SYGVKD, per germline. This CDR3 comprises 14 residues. The CDR3 loop reads CAIRDTGGAWEQYF. The CDR3 DNA is TGTGCCATCAGGGACACAGGGGGCGCGTGGGAGCAGTACTTC.

This clone was seen once. The chain is built from TRBV7-2 and TRBJ2-5; tentatively, D is TRBD2 (6 bases). Trimming stripped 5 bases from V and 4 bases from J, with 14 bases between. Germline assignment: CDR1 SGHTA and CDR2 FQGNSA. The length of the CDR3 is 14 residues. CDR3 sequence: CASSRMGGLETQYF. CDR3 nucleotide sequence: TGTGCCAGCAGCCGGATGGGGGGACTAGAGACCCAGTACTTC. Combining the CDR3 with reference TRBV7-2 and TRBJ2-5 gives the whole variable domain GAGVSQSPSNKVTEKGKDVELRCDPISGHTALYWYRQSLGQGLEFLIYFQGNSAPDKSGLPSDRFSAERTGGSVSTLTIQRTQQEDSAVYLCASSRMGGLETQYFGPGTRLLVL.

This rearrangement joins TRBV5-8 to TRBJ1-1; D gene ambiguous. This CDR3 spans 14 amino acids. V lost 4 bases, J lost 3 bases, and 13 bases lay in between. Germline lookup yields CDR1 SGHTS and CDR2 YDEGEE. DNA for the CDR3: TGTGCCAGCAGCCTTTCCGACGGTTACACTGAAGCTTTCTTT. It translates to CASSLSDGYTEAFF.

The chain couples TRBV30 to TRBJ2-4; 9 bases match TRBD2. In germline, CDR1 is GTSNPN, CDR2 SVGIG (reference sequence). The CDR3 covers 17 residues. The V and J ends lost 4 bases and 0 bases, in that order; junction bases with no gene match: 10. DNA of the CDR3: TGTGCCTGGACCAGCGGAGGCGGGAGGGTAGCCAAAAACATTCAGTACTTC. Protein: CAWTSGGGRVAKNIQYF.